This TCR beta chain was documented in a study of CD8 T cells in ankylosing spondylitis. This clonotype was observed a few times. TCRdb fed the 5' RACE reads into MiXCR, producing one record per CDR3 protein. The sample lists about 360,000 distinct CDR3 sequences, 20% occurring once. The sample comprised blood, either unsorted or a sorted T cell fraction (not recorded which). The receptor comes from a male donor with ankylosing spondylitis or in good health (not recorded which).

CDR3 bases: TGCAGCGCTCCGGGCCTCACCGGGGAGCTGTTTTTT. Amino acids: CSAPGLTGELFF. This rearrangement joins TRBV29-1 to TRBJ2-2; the D is unclear. CDR3 length equals 12 residues. Germline values: CDR1 SQVTM, CDR2 ANQGSEA. V gave up 7 bases and J gave up 4 bases, with 10 bases separating them.